This TCR beta chain was observed in a study of cytomegalovirus exposure and HLA in healthy donors. Germline V gene lookup returns CDR1 MDHEN and CDR2 SYDVKM. CDR3 size: 14 residues. The V gene lost 7 bases and the J gene lost 0 bases, with 12 bases spanning the gap. Both 60 Vbeta primers and 13 Jbeta primers went into the PCR. Generated by immunoSEQ multiplex PCR, the TCRdb table keeps only in-frame clones and is missing some. The top ten hold about 10% of the sample, which has 110,000 to 150,000 clones, roughly 80% seen once. The chain carries TRBV28 and TRBJ2-5; possible D gene TRBD1, 5 bases. Sequencing input: PBMCs. This TCR derives from a woman aged 45 to 65 in good health and CMV-seropositive. CDR3 bases: TGTGCCAGCACCCGAGGCAGGGACCAAGAGACCCAGTACTTC. As protein: CASTRGRDQETQYF.